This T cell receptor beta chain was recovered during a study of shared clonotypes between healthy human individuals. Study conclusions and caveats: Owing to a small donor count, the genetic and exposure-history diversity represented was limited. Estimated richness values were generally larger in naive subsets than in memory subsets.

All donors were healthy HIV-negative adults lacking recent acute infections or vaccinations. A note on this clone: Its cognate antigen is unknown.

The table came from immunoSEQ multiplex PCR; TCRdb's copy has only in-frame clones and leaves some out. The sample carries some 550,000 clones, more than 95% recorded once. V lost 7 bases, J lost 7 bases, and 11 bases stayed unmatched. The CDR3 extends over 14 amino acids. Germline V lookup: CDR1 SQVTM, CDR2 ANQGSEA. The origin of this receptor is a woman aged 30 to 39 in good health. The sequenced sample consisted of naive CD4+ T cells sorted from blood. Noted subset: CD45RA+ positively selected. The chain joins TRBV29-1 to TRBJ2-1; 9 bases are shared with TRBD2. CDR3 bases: TGCAGCGCAAAGGGGACTAGCAGAGATAATGAGCAGTTCTTC. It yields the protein CSAKGTSRDNEQFF.